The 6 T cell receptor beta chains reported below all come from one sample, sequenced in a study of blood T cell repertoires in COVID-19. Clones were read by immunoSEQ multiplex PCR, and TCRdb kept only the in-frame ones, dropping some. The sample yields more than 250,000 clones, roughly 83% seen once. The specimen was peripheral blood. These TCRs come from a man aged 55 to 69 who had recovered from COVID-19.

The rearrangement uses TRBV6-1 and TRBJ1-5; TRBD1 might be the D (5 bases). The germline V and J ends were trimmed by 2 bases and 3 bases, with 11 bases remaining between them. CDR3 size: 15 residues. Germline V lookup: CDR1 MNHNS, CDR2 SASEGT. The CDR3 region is CASSESPGPNQPQHF. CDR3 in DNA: TGTGCCAGCAGTGAATCCCCAGGGCCCAATCAGCCCCAGCATTTT.

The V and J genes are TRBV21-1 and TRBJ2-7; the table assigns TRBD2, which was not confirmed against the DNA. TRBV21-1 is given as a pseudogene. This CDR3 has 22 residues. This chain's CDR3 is CASSKSQGVGLAEPTTSYEQYF. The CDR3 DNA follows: TGTGCCAGCAGCAAAAGCCAAGGGGTGGGACTAGCCGAACCTACCACCTCCTACGAGCAGTACTTC.

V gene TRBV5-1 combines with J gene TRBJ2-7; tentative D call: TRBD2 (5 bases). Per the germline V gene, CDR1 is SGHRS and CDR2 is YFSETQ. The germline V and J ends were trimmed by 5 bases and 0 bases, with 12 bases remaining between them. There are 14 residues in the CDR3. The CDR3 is CASRSDLSSYEQYF. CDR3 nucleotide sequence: TGCGCCAGCAGGTCGGACTTGTCCTCCTACGAGCAGTACTTC.

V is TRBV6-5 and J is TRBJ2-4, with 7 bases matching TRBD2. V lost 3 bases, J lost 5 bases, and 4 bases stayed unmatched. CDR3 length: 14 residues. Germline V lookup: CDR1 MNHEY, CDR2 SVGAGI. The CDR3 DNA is TGTGCCAGCAGTTATTCTGGGGGGGAAAACATTCAGTACTTC. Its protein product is CASSYSGGENIQYF.

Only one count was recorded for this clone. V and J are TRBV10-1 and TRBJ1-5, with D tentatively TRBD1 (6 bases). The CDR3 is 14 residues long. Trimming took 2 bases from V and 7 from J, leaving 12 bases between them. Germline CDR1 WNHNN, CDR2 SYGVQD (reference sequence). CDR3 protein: CASSETGLGQPQHF. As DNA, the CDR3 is TGCGCCAGCAGTGAGACAGGGTTAGGACAGCCCCAGCATTTT.

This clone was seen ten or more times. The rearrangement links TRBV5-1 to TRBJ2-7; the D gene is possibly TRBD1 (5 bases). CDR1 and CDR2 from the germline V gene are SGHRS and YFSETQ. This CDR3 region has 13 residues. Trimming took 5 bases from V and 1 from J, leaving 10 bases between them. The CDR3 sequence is CASSAGWSYEQYF. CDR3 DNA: TGCGCCAGCAGTGCAGGGTGGTCCTACGAGCAGTACTTC. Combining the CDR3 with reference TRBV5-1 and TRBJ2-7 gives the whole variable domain KAGVTQTPRYLIKTRGQQVTLSCSPISGHRSVSWYQQTPGQGLQFLFEYFSETQRNKGNFPGRFSGRQFSNSRSEMNVSTLELGDSALYLCASSAGWSYEQYFGPGTRLTVT.